This TCR beta chain was obtained from a study of identical twins. This clonotype was recorded a few times. This CDR3 contains 15 residues. Germline V gene data show CDR1 as SGHRS and CDR2 as YFSETQ. After removal of 4 bases from V and 2 bases from J, the junction contained 8 bases not matched to a gene. MiXCR, run by TCRdb on the 5' RACE reads, gives a single entry per CDR3 protein. Here the sample spans some 250,000 distinct CDR3 sequences, 6% to 7% being singletons. The same sample was also used in a study of T cells expressing NK-cell markers.

Material: CD8+ T cells sorted from blood. The source of this sequence is a woman under 30 in good health. This chain connects TRBV5-1 to TRBJ2-5, with 7 positions matching TRBD1. The DNA of the CDR3 is TGCGCCAGCAGCGTACGACAGGGCATACAAGAGACCCAGTACTTC. It is translated as CASSVRQGIQETQYF.